The source of this T cell receptor beta chain is a study of blood T cell repertoires in COVID-19. Cohorts were assigned according to the clinical history that participants reported. Either two negative PCRs, clearance, or symptom resolution qualified Cohort 3 donors as recovered. V shed 1 base and J 5 bases; nucleotides not matched to a gene: 19. This CDR3 is 19 amino acids long. CDR1 and CDR2 from the germline V gene are SGHVS and FNYEAQ. Sequenced by immunoSEQ multiplex PCR; TCRdb stores in-frame clones only, minus some. The repertoire consists of 200,000 to 300,000 clones, with 70% to 90% occurring once and the leading ten covering more than 1.5%.

The sample taken for sequencing was PBMCs or T cells enriched from blood (not recorded which). This receptor was obtained from a man aged 35 to 55 who had recovered from COVID-19. The rearrangement uses TRBV7-6 and TRBJ2-5; 7 bases align to TRBD2. CDR3 DNA: TGTGCCAGCAGCTTAGGATTAACGGCTAGCGGTTACTCGGGGGAGACCCAGTACTTC. This sequence encodes CASSLGLTASGYSGETQYF.